This T cell receptor (beta chain) came from a study of regulatory T cells in long-lasting Graves disease. Construction of TCR beta libraries relied on iRepertoire HTBI primers and on Arm-PCR targeting CDR3 regions. TCRdb re-analysed the multiplex PCR reads in MiXCR, keeping a single row per CDR3 protein. The data contain 650,000 to 850,000 distinct CDR3 sequences, 25% to 30% of them singletons. Notes on the study in general: Sharing of public clonotypes was greater in persistent patients (roughly 2,600) than in new patients (more than 900). TRBV28 was favored in persistent disease, as were TRBJ1-2 and TRBJ2-5. Less diverse TCR repertoires were seen in persistent Graves' patients than in newly diagnosed ones.

This clonotype was observed a handful of times. Its antigen is unidentified. The germline CDR1 and CDR2 sequences are MDHEN and SYDVKM. The CDR3 totals 12 residues. The germline V and J ends were trimmed by 7 bases and 3 bases, with 10 bases remaining between them. This sample's time point: persistent/refractory GD, antithyroid drugs over 5 years with positive TRAb. PBMC RNA served as the TCR library source. This sample comprised peripheral blood mononuclear cells (PBMCs), obtained when the disease was refractory, from a patient treated with antithyroid drugs. This TCR was sampled from a female donor with Graves disease. The J gene is TRBJ2-7, the V gene TRBV28; D is ambiguous. CDR3 residues: CASNDPYYEQYF. The CDR3 DNA follows: TGTGCCAGCAACGACCCCTACTACGAGCAGTACTTC.